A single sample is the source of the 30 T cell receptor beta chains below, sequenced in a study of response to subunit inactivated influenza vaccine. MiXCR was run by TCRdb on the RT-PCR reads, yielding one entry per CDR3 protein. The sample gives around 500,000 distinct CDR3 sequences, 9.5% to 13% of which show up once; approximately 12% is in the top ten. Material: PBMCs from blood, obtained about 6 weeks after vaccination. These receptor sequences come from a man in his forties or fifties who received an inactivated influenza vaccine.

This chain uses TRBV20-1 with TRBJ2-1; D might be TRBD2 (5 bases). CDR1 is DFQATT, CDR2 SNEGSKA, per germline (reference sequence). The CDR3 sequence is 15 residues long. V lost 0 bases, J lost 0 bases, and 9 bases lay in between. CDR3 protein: CSARDLRGSYNEQFF. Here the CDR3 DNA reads TGCAGTGCTAGAGATCTTCGGGGCTCCTACAATGAGCAGTTCTTC.

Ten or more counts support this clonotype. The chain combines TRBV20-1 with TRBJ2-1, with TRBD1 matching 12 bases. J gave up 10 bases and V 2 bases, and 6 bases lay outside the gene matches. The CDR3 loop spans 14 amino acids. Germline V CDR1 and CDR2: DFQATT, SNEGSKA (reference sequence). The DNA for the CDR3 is TGCAGTGCTAGATCGGGACAGGGGGCTAAAGAGCAGTTCTTC. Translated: CSARSGQGAKEQFF.

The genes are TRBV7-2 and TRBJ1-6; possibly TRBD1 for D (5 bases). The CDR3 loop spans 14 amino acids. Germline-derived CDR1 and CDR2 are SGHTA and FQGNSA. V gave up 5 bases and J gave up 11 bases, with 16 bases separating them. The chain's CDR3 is CASSQAREGTPLHF. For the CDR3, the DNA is TGTGCCAGCAGCCAGGCCCGGGAGGGGACACCCCTCCACTTT.

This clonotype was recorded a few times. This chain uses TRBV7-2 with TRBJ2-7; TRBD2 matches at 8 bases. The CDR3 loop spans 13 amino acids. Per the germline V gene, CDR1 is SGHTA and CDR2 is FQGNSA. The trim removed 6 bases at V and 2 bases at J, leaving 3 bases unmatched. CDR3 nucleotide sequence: TGTGCCAGCAGGTATAGCGGGGCCTACGAGCAGTACTTC. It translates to CASRYSGAYEQYF.

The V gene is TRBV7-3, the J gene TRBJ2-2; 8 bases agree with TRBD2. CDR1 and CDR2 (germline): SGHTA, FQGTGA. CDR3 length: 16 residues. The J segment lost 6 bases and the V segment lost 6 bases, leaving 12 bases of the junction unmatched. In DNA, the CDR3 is TGTGCCAGCAGTCGACCGGGACTAGAAGGGGCCGGGGAGCTGTTTTTT. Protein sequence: CASSRPGLEGAGELFF. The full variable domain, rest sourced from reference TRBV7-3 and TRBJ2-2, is GAGVSQTPSNKVTEKGKYVELRCDPISGHTALYWYRQSLGQGPEFLIYFQGTGAADDSGLPNDRFFAVRPEGSVSTLKIQRTERGDSAVYLCASSRPGLEGAGELFFGEGSRLTVL.

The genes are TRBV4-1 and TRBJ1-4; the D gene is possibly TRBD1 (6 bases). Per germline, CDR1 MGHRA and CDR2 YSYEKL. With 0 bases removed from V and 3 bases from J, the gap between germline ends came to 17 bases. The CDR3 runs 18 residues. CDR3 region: CASSQEGLGGSANEKLFF. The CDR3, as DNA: TGCGCCAGCAGCCAAGAAGGACTGGGGGGCTCGGCTAATGAAAAACTGTTTTTT.

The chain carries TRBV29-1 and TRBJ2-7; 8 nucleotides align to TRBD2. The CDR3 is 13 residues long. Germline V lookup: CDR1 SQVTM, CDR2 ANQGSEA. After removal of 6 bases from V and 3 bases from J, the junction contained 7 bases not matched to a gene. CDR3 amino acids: CSVRLASNYEQYF. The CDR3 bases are TGCAGCGTGCGACTAGCGTCTAACTACGAGCAGTACTTC.

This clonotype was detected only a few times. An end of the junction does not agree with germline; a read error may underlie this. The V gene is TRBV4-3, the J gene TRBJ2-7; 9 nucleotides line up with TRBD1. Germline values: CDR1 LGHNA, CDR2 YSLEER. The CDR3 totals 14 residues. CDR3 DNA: TGCGCCAGCAGCCAGGCCACTCCCCGGGACAGGGATCCCTTC. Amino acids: CASSQATPRDRDPF.

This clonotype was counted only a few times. CDR3 DNA sequence: TGTGCCAGCAGTCATGGTAGCGGGAGCGTCTCCTACGAGCAGTACTTC. Its translation is CASSHGSGSVSYEQYF. V is TRBV28 and J is TRBJ2-7, with 9 bases aligning to TRBD2. CDR1 is MDHEN and CDR2 is SYDVKM in the germline V gene. J was trimmed by 0 bases and V by 5 bases; bases with no gene match: 8. This CDR3 region has 16 residues.

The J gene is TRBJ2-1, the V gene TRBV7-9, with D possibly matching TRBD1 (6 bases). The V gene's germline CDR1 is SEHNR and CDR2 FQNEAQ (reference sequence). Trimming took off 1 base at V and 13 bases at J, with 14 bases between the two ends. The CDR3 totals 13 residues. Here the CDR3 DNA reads TGTGCCAGCAGCTTAGAACAGGGAGTTCGACAGTTCTTC. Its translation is CASSLEQGVRQFF.

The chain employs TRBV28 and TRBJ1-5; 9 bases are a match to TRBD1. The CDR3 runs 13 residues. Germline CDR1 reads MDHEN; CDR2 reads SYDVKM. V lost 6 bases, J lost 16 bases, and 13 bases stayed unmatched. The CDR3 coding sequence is TGTGCCAGCAGGGGATTCGGGGACAGGGAGCCCCATTTT. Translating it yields CASRGFGDREPHF. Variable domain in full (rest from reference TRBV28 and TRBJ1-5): DVKVTQSSRYLVKRTGEKVFLECVQDMDHENMFWYRQDPGLGLRLIYFSYDVKMKEKGDIPEGYSVSREKKERFSLILESASTNQTSMYLCASRGFGDREPHFGDGTRLSIL.

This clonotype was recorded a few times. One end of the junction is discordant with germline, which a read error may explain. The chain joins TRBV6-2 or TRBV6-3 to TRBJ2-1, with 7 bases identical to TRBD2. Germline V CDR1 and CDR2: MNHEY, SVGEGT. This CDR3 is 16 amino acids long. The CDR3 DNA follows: TGTGCCAGCAATTACCGGGAGGACACACCCTACAATGAGCAGTTCTTC. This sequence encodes CASNYREDTPYNEQFF.

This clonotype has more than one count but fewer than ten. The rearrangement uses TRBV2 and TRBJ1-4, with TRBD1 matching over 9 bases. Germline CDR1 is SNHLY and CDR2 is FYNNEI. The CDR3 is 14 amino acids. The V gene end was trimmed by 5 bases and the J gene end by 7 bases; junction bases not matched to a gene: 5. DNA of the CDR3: TGTGCCAGCAGTCCGGACAGGGGAGGTGAAAAACTGTTTTTT. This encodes CASSPDRGGEKLFF.

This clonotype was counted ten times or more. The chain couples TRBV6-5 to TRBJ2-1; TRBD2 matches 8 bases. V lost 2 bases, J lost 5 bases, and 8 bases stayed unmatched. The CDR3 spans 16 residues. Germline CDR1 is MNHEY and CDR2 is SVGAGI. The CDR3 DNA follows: TGTGCCAGCAGTTACCGTATCGGGAGGGCCGACAATGAGCAGTTCTTC. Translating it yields CASSYRIGRADNEQFF.

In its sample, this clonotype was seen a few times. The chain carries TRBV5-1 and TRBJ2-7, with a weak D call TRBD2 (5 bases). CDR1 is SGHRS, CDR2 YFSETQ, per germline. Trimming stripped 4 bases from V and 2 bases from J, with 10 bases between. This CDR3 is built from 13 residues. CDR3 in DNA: TGCGCCAGCAGCACTCGGGAAGCCTACGAGCAGTACTTC. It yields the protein CASSTREAYEQYF. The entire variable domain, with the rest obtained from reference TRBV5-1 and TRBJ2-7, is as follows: KAGVTQTPRYLIKTRGQQVTLSCSPISGHRSVSWYQQTPGQGLQFLFEYFSETQRNKGNFPGRFSGRQFSNSRSEMNVSTLELGDSALYLCASSTREAYEQYFGPGTRLTVT.

The CDR3, as DNA: TGTGCCTGGAGTGTACGAGGGACTAGCGGGGTCACAGATACGCAGTATTTT. Translation gives CAWSVRGTSGVTDTQYF. The chain couples TRBV30 to TRBJ2-3, with TRBD2 matching over 13 bases. Germline V gives CDR1 GTSNPN, CDR2 SVGIG (reference sequence). Germline trimming cut 0 bases from V and 2 bases from J; bases unmatched to any gene: 5. The CDR3 has 17 residues.

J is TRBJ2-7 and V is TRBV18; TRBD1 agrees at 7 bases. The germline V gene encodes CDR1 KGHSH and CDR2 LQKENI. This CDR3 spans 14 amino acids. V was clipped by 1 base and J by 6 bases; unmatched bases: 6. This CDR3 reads CASSPRQGELEQYF. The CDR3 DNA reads TGTGCCAGCTCACCACGGCAGGGGGAGCTCGAGCAGTACTTC.

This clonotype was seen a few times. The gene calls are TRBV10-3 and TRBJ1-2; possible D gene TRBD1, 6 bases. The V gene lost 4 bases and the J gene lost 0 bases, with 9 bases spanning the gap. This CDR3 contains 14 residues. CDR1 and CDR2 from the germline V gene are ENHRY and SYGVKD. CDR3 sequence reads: CAISVTGANYGYTF. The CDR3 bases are TGTGCCATCAGTGTGACAGGAGCTAACTATGGCTACACCTTC.

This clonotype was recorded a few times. The CDR3 region has the DNA TGTGCCAGCAGTTTACACGGATTTTTCGACAATGAGCAGTTCTTC. Encoded protein: CASSLHGFFDNEQFF. This chain uses TRBV6-5 with TRBJ2-1; D call uncertain. CDR1 is MNHEY and CDR2 is SVGAGI in the germline V gene. CDR3 length equals 15 residues. The V end lost 4 bases, the J end lost 5 bases, and 15 bases lay between the germline ends.

CDR3 DNA sequence: TGTGCCATCAGTGGCCGGGACCTTGCTGATACGCAGTATTTT. Its translation: CAISGRDLADTQYF. This sequence joins TRBV10-3 and TRBJ2-3; either TRBD1 or TRBD2 may fit D (5 bases each). V was clipped by 4 bases and J by 6 bases, with 14 bases between them. The germline gives CDR1 ENHRY, CDR2 SYGVKD. CDR3 length: 14 residues.

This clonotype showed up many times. This chain's CDR3 is CSATGTGGAWDTGELFF. In DNA, the CDR3 is TGCAGTGCCACCGGGACAGGGGGCGCCTGGGACACCGGGGAGCTGTTTTTT. The rearrangement uses TRBV20-1 and TRBJ2-2, with 12 bases matching TRBD1. With V trimmed by 6 bases and J by 3 bases, 11 bases remained unmatched. The germline gives CDR1 DFQATT, CDR2 SNEGSKA (reference sequence). This CDR3 contains 17 residues.

As DNA, the CDR3 is TGTGCCAGCAGTCAGGGACTAGCGGGTGACCTCTCCTACAATGAGCAGTTCTTC. It specifies CASSQGLAGDLSYNEQFF. The chain recombines TRBV27 with TRBJ2-1, with 12 bases lining up with TRBD2. The CDR3 spans 18 residues. Germline V gives CDR1 MNHEY, CDR2 SMNVEV (reference sequence). The J segment lost 0 bases and the V segment lost 5 bases, leaving 8 bases of the junction unmatched.

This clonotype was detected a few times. The CDR3 protein is CASSVGFRLSAFF. As DNA, the CDR3 is TGTGCCAGCAGCGTAGGTTTTCGGCTGTCGGCTTTCTTT. This chain links TRBV9 with TRBJ1-1; unclear D gene. Looked up from germline, CDR1 is SGDLS and CDR2 is YYNGEE. V lost 0 bases, J lost 11 bases, and 14 bases lay in between. This CDR3 has 13 residues.

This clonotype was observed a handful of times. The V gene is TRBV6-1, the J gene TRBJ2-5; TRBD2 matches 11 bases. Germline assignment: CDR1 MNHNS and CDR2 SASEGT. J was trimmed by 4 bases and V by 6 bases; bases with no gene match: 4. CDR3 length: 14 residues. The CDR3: CASRTSGVPETQYF. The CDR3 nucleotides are TGTGCCAGCAGGACTAGCGGGGTCCCAGAGACCCAGTACTTC.

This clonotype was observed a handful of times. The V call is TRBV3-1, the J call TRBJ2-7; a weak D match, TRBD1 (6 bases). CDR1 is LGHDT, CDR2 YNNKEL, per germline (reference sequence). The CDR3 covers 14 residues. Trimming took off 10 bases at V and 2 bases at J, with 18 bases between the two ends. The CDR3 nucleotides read TGTGCCACCAGGAGACAGGTTTACCCCTACGAGCAGTACTTC. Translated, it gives CATRRQVYPYEQYF.

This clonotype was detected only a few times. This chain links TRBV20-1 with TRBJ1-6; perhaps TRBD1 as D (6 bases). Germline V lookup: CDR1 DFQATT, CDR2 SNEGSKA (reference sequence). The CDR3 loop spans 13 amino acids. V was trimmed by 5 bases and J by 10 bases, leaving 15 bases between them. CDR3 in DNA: TGCAGTGCTCGAGGACAGACTGGGTCACCCCTCCACTTT. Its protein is CSARGQTGSPLHF.

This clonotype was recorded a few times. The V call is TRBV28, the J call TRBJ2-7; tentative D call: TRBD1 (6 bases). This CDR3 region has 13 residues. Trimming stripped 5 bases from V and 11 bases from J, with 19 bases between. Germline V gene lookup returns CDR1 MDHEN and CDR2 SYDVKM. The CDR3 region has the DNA TGTGCCAGCAGTCCAAGACAGGCACCCTTGGAGTACTTC. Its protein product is CASSPRQAPLEYF.

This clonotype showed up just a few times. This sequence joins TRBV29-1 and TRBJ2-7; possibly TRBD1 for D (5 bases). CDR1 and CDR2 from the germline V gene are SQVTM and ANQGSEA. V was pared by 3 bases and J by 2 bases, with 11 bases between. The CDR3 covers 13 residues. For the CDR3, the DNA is TGCAGCGTTGAGGGTAGCAGGGCCTACGAGCAGTACTTC. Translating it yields CSVEGSRAYEQYF.

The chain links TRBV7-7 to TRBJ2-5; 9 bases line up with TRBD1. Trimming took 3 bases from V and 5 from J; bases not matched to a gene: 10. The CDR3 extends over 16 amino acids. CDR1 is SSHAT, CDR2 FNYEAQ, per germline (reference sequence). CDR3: CASSFGPGQGRETQYF. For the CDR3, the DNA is TGTGCCAGCAGCTTTGGCCCTGGACAGGGGCGGGAGACCCAGTACTTC. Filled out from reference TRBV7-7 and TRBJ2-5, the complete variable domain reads GAGVSQSPRYKVTKRGQDVTLRCDPISSHATLYWYQQALGQGPEFLTYFNYEAQPDKSGLPSDRFSAERPEGSISTLTIQRTEQRDSAMYRCASSFGPGQGRETQYFGPGTRLLVL.

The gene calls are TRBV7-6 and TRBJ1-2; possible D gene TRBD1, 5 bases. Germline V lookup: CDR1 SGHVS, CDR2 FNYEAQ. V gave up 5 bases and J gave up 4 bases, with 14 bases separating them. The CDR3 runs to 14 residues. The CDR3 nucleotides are TGTGCCAGCAGCCGATCCGGGACGGCCTATGGCTACACCTTC. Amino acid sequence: CASSRSGTAYGYTF. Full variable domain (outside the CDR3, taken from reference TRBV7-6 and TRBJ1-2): GAGVSQSPRYKVTKRGQDVALRCDPISGHVSLYWYRQALGQGPEFLTYFNYEAQQDKSGLPNDRFSAERPEGSISTLTIQRTEQRDSAMYRCASSRSGTAYGYTFGSGTRLTVV.